These 25 T cell receptor beta chains were sequenced from one sample in a study of cytomegalovirus exposure and HLA in healthy donors. 13 Jbeta primers and 60 Vbeta primers were used for the PCR. TCRdb's table, derived via immunoSEQ multiplex PCR, lists solely in-frame clones and lacks some. The repertoire holds about 72,000 clones, with approximately 70% as singletons. The sample consisted of PBMCs. Source of these receptors: a man aged 40-49 years in good health and CMV-seropositive.

The chain carries TRBV1 and TRBJ2-3; the D call of TRBD1 is as the table states it, not checked on the DNA. TRBV1 is designated a pseudogene. CDR3 length equals 15 residues. This chain's CDR3 is CTSSRETGVADTQYF. Written as DNA, the CDR3 is TGCACCAGCAGCAGAGAAACAGGGGTGGCAGATACGCAGTATTTT.

The chain is built from TRBV19 and TRBJ1-5; D possibly corresponds to TRBD1 (5 bases). This CDR3 contains 15 residues. Germline V gene sequence: CDR1 LNHDA, CDR2 SQIVND (reference sequence). Trimming left V 4 bases short and J 1 base short, with 11 bases between. The CDR3 DNA is TGTGCCAGTAGTACCCGGACATCCAGCAATCAGCCCCAGCATTTT. Protein sequence: CASSTRTSSNQPQHF.

The DNA for the CDR3 is TGTGCCAGCAGTCGCCCCGTATCAGGGGACGAGCAGTACTTC. Amino acid sequence: CASSRPVSGDEQYF. The chain combines TRBV11-3 with TRBJ2-7; TRBD1 is a possible D gene (6 bases). From germline, CDR1 is SGHNT and CDR2 YENEEA. This CDR3 has 14 residues. Trimming took off 6 bases at V and 5 bases at J, with 17 bases between the two ends.

This chain joins TRBV6-5 and TRBJ1-1; no clear D. The CDR3 spans 13 residues. The germline V gene encodes CDR1 MNHEY and CDR2 SVGAGI. V gave up 0 bases and J gave up 4 bases, with 6 bases separating them. CDR3 DNA sequence: TGTGCCAGCAGTTACTCGGGCTCCACTGAAGCTTTCTTT. Protein: CASSYSGSTEAFF.

The CDR3, as DNA: TGTGCCAGCAGTATAGCGGGGCATCCACAAGAGACCCAGTACTTC. Translating gives CASSIAGHPQETQYF. J is TRBJ2-5 and V is TRBV7-3; 8 bases line up with TRBD2. Germline V gene lookup returns CDR1 SGHTA and CDR2 FQGTGA. The length of the CDR3 is 15 residues. Unmatched junction bases numbered 8, after V lost 6 bases and J lost 2 bases.

DNA for the CDR3: TGTGCCAGCAGCAGACAGTCGACAGGGGGCTATGGCTACACCTTC. It is translated as CASSRQSTGGYGYTF. The gene calls are TRBV7-2 and TRBJ1-2; 9 nucleotides line up with TRBD1. CDR3 length: 15 amino acids. Losses at the gene ends were 5 bases for V and 4 bases for J; bases not matched to a gene: 8. The germline CDR1 and CDR2 sequences are SGHTA and FQGNSA.

This clone was observed a handful of times. This rearrangement joins TRBV11-3 to TRBJ1-1; D possibly corresponds to TRBD1 (5 bases). Germline CDR1 reads SGHNT; CDR2 reads YENEEA. This CDR3 contains 18 residues. The V gene lost 5 bases and the J gene lost 0 bases, with 22 bases spanning the gap. Written as DNA, the CDR3 is TGTGCCAGCAGCCGAAGCGGCAGTTGGGGGACTCTGAACACTGAAGCTTTCTTT. This encodes CASSRSGSWGTLNTEAFF.

The chain couples TRBV7-2 to TRBJ1-5; D is undetermined. This CDR3 contains 14 residues. Germline CDR1 reads SGHTA; CDR2 reads FQGNSA. The V end lost 4 bases, the J end lost 3 bases, and 10 bases lay between the germline ends. The CDR3 DNA reads TGTGCCAGCAGCTCCTCCCGGGTCAATCAGCCCCAGCATTTT. This gives the protein CASSSSRVNQPQHF.

J is TRBJ1-4 and V is TRBV25-1; 7 nucleotides match TRBD1. V was pared by 4 bases and J by 8 bases, with 16 bases of the junction left unmatched. CDR1 and CDR2 (germline): MGHDK, SYGVNS. The CDR3 consists of 17 residues. The CDR3 DNA sequence: TGTGCCAGCAGTGTTGGCCAGGGGGATTGGCTCGCGGAAAAACTGTTTTTT. Amino acid sequence: CASSVGQGDWLAEKLFF.

There are a few counts of this clone. In nucleotides, the CDR3 is TGTGCCAGCAGACTTCACATGACAGCCGGAAACACCATATATTTT. The encoded protein is CASRLHMTAGNTIYF. This rearrangement joins TRBV2 to TRBJ1-3; D perhaps matches TRBD1 (5 bases). The CDR3 totals 15 residues. Trimming shortened V by 6 bases and J by 4 bases, and 16 bases separated the two germline ends. Germline V gene sequence: CDR1 SNHLY, CDR2 FYNNEI.

In this sample, this clone turned up once. The J gene is TRBJ1-2, the V gene TRBV20-1; no clear D. The CDR3 length is 11 residues. V was shortened by 4 bases and J by 10 bases, with 13 bases between the two germline ends. Germline loops: CDR1 DFQATT, CDR2 SNEGSKA (reference sequence). CDR3 residues: CSATWVEDYTF. As DNA, the CDR3 is TGCAGTGCTACGTGGGTCGAGGACTACACCTTC.

The chain has TRBV5-4 and TRBJ2-5; 7 bases are shared with TRBD2. The CDR3 covers 14 residues. In germline, CDR1 is SGHNT, CDR2 YYREEE (reference sequence). The trim removed 3 bases at V and 5 bases at J, leaving 7 bases unmatched. CDR3 sequence reads: CASSSLAGVETQYF. The CDR3, as DNA: TGTGCCAGCAGCTCCCTCGCGGGGGTGGAGACCCAGTACTTC.

This clone came up a few times. The chain recombines TRBV6-1 with TRBJ2-7, with D uncertain. The CDR3 consists of 13 residues. The V and J ends lost 5 bases and 9 bases respectively, with 17 bases between them. Germline lookup yields CDR1 MNHNS and CDR2 SASEGT. CDR3 sequence reads: CASSYKLATAQYF. The CDR3 nucleotides are TGTGCCAGCAGTTATAAATTAGCTACGGCGCAGTACTTC.

The chain links TRBV2 to TRBJ1-5; D unresolved. Trimming took 4 bases from V and 5 from J, leaving 12 bases between them. Germline V lookup: CDR1 SNHLY, CDR2 FYNNEI. The CDR3 consists of 14 residues. The CDR3 loop is CASSVNQNDQPQHF. CDR3 nucleotides: TGTGCCAGCAGTGTAAACCAGAATGATCAGCCCCAGCATTTT.

The chain recombines TRBV5-1 with TRBJ1-2; TRBD1 is a possible D gene (6 bases). The CDR3 has 13 amino acids. Germline V gene lookup returns CDR1 SGHRS and CDR2 YFSETQ. The V end was cut by 1 base, the J end by 6 bases, with 10 bases between. CDR3 in DNA: TGCGCCAGCAGCTTGTGGGACATTGATGGCTACACCTTC. It specifies CASSLWDIDGYTF.

The chain links TRBV6-6 to TRBJ2-7; no reliable D call. Per the germline V gene, CDR1 is MNHNY and CDR2 is SVGAGI (reference sequence). The CDR3 covers 13 residues. Between the trimmed V and J ends, which lost 0 bases and 9 bases, there was a span of 12 bases. CDR3 sequence reads: CASSYSTTPPQYF. The CDR3 DNA is TGTGCCAGCAGTTACTCTACAACCCCCCCGCAGTACTTC.

In regard to this clone: Other DNA sequences in this sample translate to the same CDR3. V and J are TRBV11-3 and TRBJ2-7; possible D gene TRBD2, 5 bases. Trimming stripped 9 bases from V and 4 bases from J, with 22 bases between. This CDR3 has 15 amino acids. Germline CDR1 is SGHNT and CDR2 is YENEEA. CDR3 residues: CASSYKQRAAYEQYF. CDR3 in DNA: TGTGCCAGTAGTTACAAGCAGAGGGCGGCATACGAGCAGTACTTC.

DNA for the CDR3: TGTGCCAGCAGTTTACGGACAGGGGGACTCTATGGCTACACCTTC. It codes for CASSLRTGGLYGYTF. This chain links TRBV6-5 with TRBJ1-2; 10 positions agree with TRBD1. Germline assignment: CDR1 MNHEY and CDR2 SVGAGI. The V and J ends lost 4 bases and 4 bases, in that order; junction bases with no gene match: 6. The CDR3 length is 15 residues.

The CDR3 loop reads CASSVRGFGYGYTF. The CDR3, as DNA: TGTGCCAGCAGCGTCCGGGGATTCGGCTATGGCTACACCTTC. This chain links TRBV5-4 with TRBJ1-2, with unresolved D. The CDR3 runs to 14 residues. Germline CDR1 and CDR2: SGHNT and YYREEE (reference sequence). V was pared by 4 bases and J by 4 bases, with 14 bases between.

In its sample, this clone was seen a few times. The genes are TRBV7-9 and TRBJ2-7; 11 nucleotides line up with TRBD2. This CDR3 is built from 16 residues. In germline, CDR1 is SEHNR, CDR2 FQNEAQ (reference sequence). J gave up 0 bases and V 4 bases, and 5 bases lay outside the gene matches. DNA of the CDR3: TGTGCCAGCAGCTATAGCGGGGGGGGGATCTCCTACGAGCAGTACTTC. This encodes CASSYSGGGISYEQYF.

In its sample, this clone was seen a few times. V gene TRBV29-1 combines with J gene TRBJ2-5, with D possibly being TRBD2 (5 bases). Looked up from germline, CDR1 is SQVTM and CDR2 is ANQGSEA. Trimming stripped 0 bases from V and 5 bases from J, with 13 bases between. The CDR3 has 14 residues. The CDR3 protein is CSVEDRGFRETQYF. For the CDR3, the DNA is TGCAGCGTTGAAGATCGCGGGTTTCGGGAGACCCAGTACTTC.

The sample holds one count of this clone. A junction boundary mismatches the germline segment, possibly from a read error. Other DNA sequences in the same sample also yield this CDR3. V is TRBV9 and J is TRBJ1-5; 7 bases are shared with TRBD1. This CDR3 is built from 15 residues. Germline V gene sequence: CDR1 SGDLS, CDR2 YYNGEE. The CDR3 region is CASSGTGAFNQPQHF. In nucleotides, the CDR3 is TGTGCTAGCAGCGGAACAGGGGCGTTCAATCAGCCCCAGCATTTT.

On this clone itself: The conserved phenylalanine or tryptophan is not found at the CDR3 terminus, so this likely reflects a read error. The J gene is TRBJ1-1, the V gene TRBV9, with 7 bases aligning to TRBD1. V shed 0 bases and J 4 bases; nucleotides not matched to a gene: 3. CDR1 is SGDLS, CDR2 YYNGEE, per germline. This CDR3 region has 14 residues. CDR3 DNA sequence: TGTGCCAGCAGCGTAGGCCGGGACAGCACTGAAGCTTTCGTT. It codes for CASSVGRDSTEAFV.

The V call is TRBV2, the J call TRBJ1-1, with TRBD1 identical over 8 bases. The CDR3 length is 15 residues. The V and J ends lost 7 bases and 5 bases, in that order; junction bases with no gene match: 12. CDR1 and CDR2 from the germline V gene are SNHLY and FYNNEI. CDR3 in DNA: TGTGCCAGCACAGTCACAGGGGGAGTGCGAACTGAAGCTTTCTTT. Translation gives CASTVTGGVRTEAFF.

V usage is TRBV6-5 and J usage is TRBJ1-6; D is unresolved. CDR3 length: 14 amino acids. The germline CDR1 and CDR2 sequences are MNHEY and SVGAGI. Between the trimmed V and J ends, which lost 6 bases and 4 bases, there was a span of 10 bases. The CDR3 DNA follows: TGTGCCAGCAGCGTCAAGAGATATAATTCACCCCTCCACTTT. Encoded protein: CASSVKRYNSPLHF.